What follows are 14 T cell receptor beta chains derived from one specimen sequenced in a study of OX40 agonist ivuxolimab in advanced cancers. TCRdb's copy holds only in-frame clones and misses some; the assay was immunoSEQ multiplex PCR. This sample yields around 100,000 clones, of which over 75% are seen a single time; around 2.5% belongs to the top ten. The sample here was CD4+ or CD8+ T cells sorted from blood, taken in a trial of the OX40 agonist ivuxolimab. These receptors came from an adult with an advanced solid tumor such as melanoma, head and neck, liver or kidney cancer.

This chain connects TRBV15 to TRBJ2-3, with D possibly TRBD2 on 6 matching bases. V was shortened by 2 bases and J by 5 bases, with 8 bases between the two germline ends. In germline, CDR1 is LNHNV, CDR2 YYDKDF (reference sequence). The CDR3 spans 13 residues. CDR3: CATSRTGLDTQYF. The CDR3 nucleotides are TGTGCCACCAGCAGAACGGGACTAGATACGCAGTATTTT.

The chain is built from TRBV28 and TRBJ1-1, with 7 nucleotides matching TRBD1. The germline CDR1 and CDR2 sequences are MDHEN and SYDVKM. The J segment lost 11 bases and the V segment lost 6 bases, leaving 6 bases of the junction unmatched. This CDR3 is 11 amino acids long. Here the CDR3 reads CASRLTGFAFF. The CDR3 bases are TGTGCCAGCAGACTGACAGGGTTCGCTTTCTTT.

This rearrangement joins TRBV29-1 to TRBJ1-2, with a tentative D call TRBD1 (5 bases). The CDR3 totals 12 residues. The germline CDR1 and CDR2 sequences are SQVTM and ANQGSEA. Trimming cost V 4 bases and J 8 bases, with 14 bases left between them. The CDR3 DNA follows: TGCAGCGTTGGGGACGCCCGAAGGGGCTACACCTTC. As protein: CSVGDARRGYTF.

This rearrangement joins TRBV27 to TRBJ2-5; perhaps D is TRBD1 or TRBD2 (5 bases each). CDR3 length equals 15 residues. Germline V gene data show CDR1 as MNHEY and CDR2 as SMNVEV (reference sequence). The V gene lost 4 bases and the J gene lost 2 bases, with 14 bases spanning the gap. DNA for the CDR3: TGTGCCAGCAGTTCTAGACGGGGCCTTCAAGAGACCCAGTACTTC. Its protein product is CASSSRRGLQETQYF.

The CDR3 loop is CASRGGRESNQPQHF. DNA for the CDR3: TGTGCCAGCAGGGGTGGTAGGGAGAGCAATCAGCCCCAGCATTTT. This chain links TRBV2 with TRBJ1-5; the D is unclear. The CDR3 consists of 15 residues. Trimming removed 6 bases at V and 1 base at J, with 13 bases between. CDR1 and CDR2 (germline): SNHLY, FYNNEI.

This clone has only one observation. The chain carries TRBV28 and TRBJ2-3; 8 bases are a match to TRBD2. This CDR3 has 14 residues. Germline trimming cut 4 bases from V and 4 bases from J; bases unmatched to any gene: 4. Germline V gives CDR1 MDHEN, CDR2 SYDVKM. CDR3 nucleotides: TGTGCCAGCAGTTCCCCGGGACTAGCAGATACGCAGTATTTT. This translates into CASSSPGLADTQYF.

In nucleotides, the CDR3 is TGTGCCAGCAGTGATTTAGGGGGGAGGACAGATACGCAGTATTTT. It translates to CASSDLGGRTDTQYF. The chain recombines TRBV2 with TRBJ2-3, with D perhaps given as TRBD1 or TRBD2 (6 bases each). CDR1 and CDR2 from the germline V gene are SNHLY and FYNNEI. CDR3 size: 15 residues. V was clipped by 3 bases and J by 3 bases, with 13 bases between them.

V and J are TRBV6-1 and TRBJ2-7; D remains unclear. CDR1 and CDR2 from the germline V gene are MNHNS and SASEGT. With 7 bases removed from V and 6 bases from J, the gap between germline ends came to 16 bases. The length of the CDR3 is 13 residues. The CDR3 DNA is TGTGCCAGCACCTCGCTTGGGGTTCTCGAGCAGTACTTC. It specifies CASTSLGVLEQYF.

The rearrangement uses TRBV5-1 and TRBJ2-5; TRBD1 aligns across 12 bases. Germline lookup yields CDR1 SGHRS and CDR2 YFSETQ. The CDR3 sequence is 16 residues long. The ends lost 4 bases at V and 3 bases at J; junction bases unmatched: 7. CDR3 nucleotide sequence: TGCGCCAGCAGCGGGGACAGGGGGCAGTTAGAAGAGACCCAGTACTTC. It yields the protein CASSGDRGQLEETQYF.

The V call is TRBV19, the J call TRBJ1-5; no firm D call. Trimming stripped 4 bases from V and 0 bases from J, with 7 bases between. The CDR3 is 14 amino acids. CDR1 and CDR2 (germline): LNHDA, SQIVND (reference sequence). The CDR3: CASSNSYSNQPQHF. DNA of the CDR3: TGTGCCAGTAGTAACAGTTATAGCAATCAGCCCCAGCATTTT.

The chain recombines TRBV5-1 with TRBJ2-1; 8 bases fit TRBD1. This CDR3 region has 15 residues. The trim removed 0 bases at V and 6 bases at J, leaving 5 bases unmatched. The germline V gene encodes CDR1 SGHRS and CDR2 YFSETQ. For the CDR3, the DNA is TGCGCCAGCAGCTTGGGCGGACAGGGAGGCAATGAGCAGTTCTTC. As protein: CASSLGGQGGNEQFF.

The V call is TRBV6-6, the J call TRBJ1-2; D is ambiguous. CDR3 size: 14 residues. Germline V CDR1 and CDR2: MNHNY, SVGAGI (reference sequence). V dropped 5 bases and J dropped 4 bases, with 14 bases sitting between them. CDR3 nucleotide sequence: TGTGCCAGCAGTGGTGGCGGGGTGGGCTATGGCTACACCTTC. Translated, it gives CASSGGGVGYGYTF.

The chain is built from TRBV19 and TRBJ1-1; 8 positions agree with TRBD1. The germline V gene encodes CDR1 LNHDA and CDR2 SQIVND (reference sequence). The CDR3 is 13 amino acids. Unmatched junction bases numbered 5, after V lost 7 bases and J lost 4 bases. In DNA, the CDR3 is TGTGCCAGTATCCGACAGGGGTTCACTGAAGCTTTCTTT. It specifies CASIRQGFTEAFF.

Written as DNA, the CDR3 is TGTGCCAGCAGCCGACAGGGGCCGAACACCGGGGAGCTGTTTTTT. This encodes CASSRQGPNTGELFF. The chain employs TRBV5-8 and TRBJ2-2, with 8 bases lining up with TRBD1. Germline CDR1 and CDR2: SGHTS and YDEGEE. Unmatched junction bases numbered 2, after V lost 4 bases and J lost 0 bases. CDR3 length: 15 amino acids.